These T cell receptor beta chains were read from a single sample in a study of identical twins. TCRdb passed the 5' RACE reads through MiXCR, listing each CDR3 protein once. The sample includes about 210,000 distinct CDR3 sequences, approximately 9% of them seen just once. Sequenced material: memory (CD45RO+) T cells sorted from blood. The receptor source for this set is a woman under 30 in good health. CDR3s include the opening cysteine and the closing phenylalanine or tryptophan. A D gene is named only where the DNA matches it firmly. Rows give clone size only sometimes, using once, few, many, or a class for an expanded clone.

abundance,d_gene,j_gene,v_gene,CDR3nt,CDR3aa
.,.,TRBJ1-1,TRBV7-9,TGTGCCAGCAGCTTAGGGAGGGACGGAGAGACTGAAGCTTTCTTT,CASSLGRDGETEAFF
few,TRBD1,TRBJ2-7,TRBV5-1,TGCGCCAGCAGCTTGGGGCTGGGACAGGTCTACGAGCAGTACTTC,CASSLGLGQVYEQYF
.,.,TRBJ1-3,TRBV18,TGTGCCAGCTCCCCCGGGGCAGGGCTCTCTGGAAACACCATATATTTT,CASSPGAGLSGNTIYF
.,.,TRBJ1-1,TRBV2,TGTGCCAGCAGCTCGCCTCCGGGACTCACCACGGGGAACACTGAAGCTTTCTTT,CASSSPPGLTTGNTEAFF
few,TRBD2,TRBJ2-3,TRBV20-1,TGCAGTGCAAGAACTATAGCGGGGGGCACAGATACGCAGTATTTT,CSARTIAGGTDTQYF
many,TRBD1,TRBJ2-2,TRBV5-1,TGCGCCAGCAGCTTGGTGGACAGGGGGCGTGGGGAGCTGTTTTTT,CASSLVDRGRGELFF
.,TRBD2,TRBJ2-1,TRBV11-3,TGTGCCAGCAGCCGTGGGACTAGCCCAAGCGGCGAGCAGTTCTTC,CASSRGTSPSGEQFF
few,TRBD2,TRBJ2-1,TRBV27,TGTGCCAGCAGTCGGAGTAGCGGGAGGTACCTATACAATGAGCAGTTCTTC,CASSRSSGRYLYNEQFF
.,TRBD1,TRBJ1-5,TRBV12-3/TRBV12-4,TGTGCCAGCAGAACCACAGGGGGCAGCAATCAGCCCCAGCATTTT,CASRTTGGSNQPQHF
.,TRBD1,TRBJ2-5,TRBV6-1,TGTGCCAGCAGCGTACAGGGGGGCCTGGAGACCCAGTACTTC,CASSVQGGLETQYF
.,.,TRBJ1-2,TRBV6-1,TGTGCCAGCAGCGTACGGGCGAACTATGGCTACACCTTC,CASSVRANYGYTF
few,.,TRBJ1-1,TRBV7-3,TGTGCCAGCAGCCTAACTGAGTCGGACACTGAAGCTTTCTTT,CASSLTESDTEAFF
few,.,TRBJ1-5,TRBV10-3,TGTGCCATCAGTGCAGGGAGCAATCAGCCCCAGCATTTT,CAISAGSNQPQHF
.,.,TRBJ1-1,TRBV4-2,TGTGCCAGCAGCCGCCCCCCCGGGGGCACTGAAGCTTTCTTT,CASSRPPGGTEAFF
few,.,TRBJ1-2,TRBV9,TGTGCCAGCAGCTCCGGCCATTCTGGCTACACCTTC,CASSSGHSGYTF
few,.,TRBJ1-1,TRBV6-2/TRBV6-3,TGTGCCAGCAGTTACAATTTGGCAGTTGAAGCTCTCTTT,CASSYNLAVEALF
many,TRBD1,TRBJ2-5,TRBV3-1,TGTGCCAGCAGCCCCTCAACAGGGGTTGGGAAGACCCAGTACTTC,CASSPSTGVGKTQYF
few,.,TRBJ2-7,TRBV12-3/TRBV12-4,TGTGCCAGCAAACTGACCCGGGGGTGGGAGCAGTACTTC,CASKLTRGWEQYF
many,.,TRBJ2-3,TRBV20-1,TGCAGTGCCCGTCTTAGCACAGATACGCAGTATTTT,CSARLSTDTQYF
.,TRBD1,TRBJ1-6,TRBV20-1,TGCAGTGCTAGAGTTGGGACAGTAGATAATTCACCCCTCCACTTT,CSARVGTVDNSPLHF
.,.,TRBJ2-5,TRBV27,TGTGCCAGCGGCAGGGGCGACGGCACCCAGTACTTC,CASGRGDGTQYF
.,.,TRBJ1-4,TRBV12-3/TRBV12-4,TGTGCCAGCAGCCGACCTTGGAGTCGAGAACTGTTTTTT,CASSRPWSRELFF
many,.,TRBJ2-2,TRBV20-1,TGCAGTGCTACAAGGCAGCAGAACACCGGGGAGCTGTTTTTT,CSATRQQNTGELFF
many,TRBD2,TRBJ2-1,TRBV12-3/TRBV12-4,TGTGCCAGCAATCCTAACATCGGGTCCCAAGCGGGAAATGAGCAGTTCTTC,CASNPNIGSQAGNEQFF
.,.,TRBJ2-5,TRBV15,TGTGCCACCAGCAGAGGGGGGAATTCCAGAGAGACCCAGTACTTC,CATSRGGNSRETQYF
few,.,TRBJ2-2,TRBV7-2,TGTGCCAGCAGCTTAGGACCCATCCGGAACACCGGGGAGCTGTTTTTT,CASSLGPIRNTGELFF
few,TRBD1,TRBJ1-2,TRBV6-1,TGTGCCAGTAAAACCGGGACAGGGGGTAACTATGGCTACACCTTC,CASKTGTGGNYGYTF
few,.,TRBJ2-7,TRBV20-1,TGCAGTGCCCCGGACTCCTCGATGAACGAGCAGTACTTC,CSAPDSSMNEQYF
few,TRBD2,TRBJ2-1,TRBV7-6,TGTGCCAGCAGCTTAGGGGGACTAGCAACAAATGAGCAGTTCTTC,CASSLGGLATNEQFF
few,.,TRBJ2-2,TRBV19,TGTGCCAGTAGTATGGGTGGGATCGGGGAGCTGTTTTTT,CASSMGGIGELFF
many,TRBD1,TRBJ2-3,TRBV12-3/TRBV12-4,TGTGCCAGCAGTTTGGGACAGCCCACAGATACGCAGTATTTT,CASSLGQPTDTQYF
many,TRBD1,TRBJ1-2,TRBV7-9,TGTGCCAGCAGCTATACCCCGGGACAGGGGGCTATTGGCTACACCTTC,CASSYTPGQGAIGYTF
many,.,TRBJ2-2,TRBV20-1,TGCAGTGCTAGGACGAACACCGGGGAGCTGTTTTTT,CSARTNTGELFF
.,.,TRBJ2-7,TRBV3-1,TGTGACAACATCCCGTTCTGCGAGCAGTACTTC,CDNIPFCEQYF
few,TRBD2,TRBJ2-3,TRBV5-1,TGCGCCAGCAGCTCCGTTGGGGCGGGGGTTATAGATACGCAGTATTTT,CASSSVGAGVIDTQYF
.,TRBD2,TRBJ2-5,TRBV2,TGTGCCAGCAGTGAAGGGGATCGGGGGGACGAGACCCAGTACTTC,CASSEGDRGDETQYF
.,.,TRBJ2-1,TRBV11-3,TGTGCCAGCAGCTTCCGGCCAAGGGAGCAGTTCTTC,CASSFRPREQFF
.,.,TRBJ1-2,TRBV7-9,TGTGCCAGCAGCCCCTCGGCAGACTATGGCTACACCTTC,CASSPSADYGYTF
.,TRBD1,TRBJ2-7,TRBV20-1,TGCAGTGCTAGAGGTCTGGGACAGGGGTACTACGAGCAGTACTTC,CSARGLGQGYYEQYF
many,.,TRBJ2-3,TRBV10-3,TGTGCCATCAGTTGGAAAACAGATACGCAGTATTTT,CAISWKTDTQYF
many,.,TRBJ1-1,TRBV3-1,TGTGCCACAGGCGAGGGCTACACTGAAGCTTTCTTT,CATGEGYTEAFF
.,TRBD2,TRBJ2-3,TRBV7-2,TGTGCCAGCAGCTTAGCGTCGGGACTAGCGGGAGACGGGCAGTATTTT,CASSLASGLAGDGQYF